These T cell receptor beta chains were read from a single sample in a study of early stage breast cancer tumors. Sequencing was performed with immunoSEQ multiplex PCR; in TCRdb, only in-frame clones are kept and a portion is missing. Among some 75,000 clones listed, 65% to 85% were seen once. The material sequenced was blood. These TCRs come from a person aged 55 to 69 with breast cancer. Both conserved end residues are part of each CDR3. A D gene is named only where the DNA matches it firmly. Clone size is not always given. Where it is, it says once, few, many or a class for expanded clones.

NA	NA	TRBJ2-7	TRBV7-2	TGTGCCAGCAGCTTTGGTGCCTACGAGCAGTACTTC	CASSFGAYEQYF
TRBD1	NA	TRBJ1-2	TRBV7-9	TGTGCCAGCAGCCGGGACAGGGCCGCGGATGGCTACACCTTC	CASSRDRAADGYTF
NA	NA	TRBJ2-2	TRBV2	TGTGCCAGCAGCAGAACTAGAACCTCGAACACCGGGGAGCTGTTTTTT	CASSRTRTSNTGELFF
NA	NA	TRBJ2-1	TRBV5-5	TGTGCCAGCAGCTTAGGCCCATACAATGAGCAGTTCTTC	CASSLGPYNEQFF
NA	NA	TRBJ1-4	TRBV5-1	TGCGCCAGCAGCTTGAGTATGACGAATGAAAAACTGTTTTTT	CASSLSMTNEKLFF
NA	once	TRBJ1-6	TRBV11-2	TGTGCCAGCAGCTTATCAGGGGTTTATAATTCACCCCTCCACTTT	CASSLSGVYNSPLHF
TRBD1	NA	TRBJ1-2	TRBV27	TGTGCCAGCAGTTTTAACAGGGGGCGCAGTGGCTACACCTTC	CASSFNRGRSGYTF
NA	NA	TRBJ1-1	TRBV5-1	TGCGCCAGCACCACAGGACGGGGGCGTACTGAAGCTTTCTTT	CASTTGRGRTEAFF
NA	once	TRBJ2-7	TRBV21-1	TGTGCCAGCAGCAAAGTTCAAGGACAGGGAGGTTACGAGCAGTACTTC	CASSKVQGQGGYEQYF
TRBD1	NA	TRBJ1-5	TRBV7-9	TGTGCCAGCAGCGCACAGGGGGCCGGGCAGCCCCAGCATTTT	CASSAQGAGQPQHF
TRBD2	NA	TRBJ2-1	TRBV10-3	TGTGCCATCACCATACGGGGGAGTGGGGGGGATGAGCAGTTCTTC	CAITIRGSGGDEQFF